The T cell receptor beta chain under discussion was sequenced for a study of fetal regulatory T cell absence and autoimmunity. The wider study: Exocrine pancreas autoimmunity occurred in IPEX patients lacking clinical diabetes. The study's findings and limits: Broadly similar TRB gene family usage was seen in pancreas and cord blood. In IPEX syndrome, oligoclonal enrichment was read as supporting prenatal antigen-driven autoimmunity in the pancreas.

A word on this clone: Antigen unknown.

Sequencing was at survey level. Some clones are missing from TCRdb's copy, which holds only in-frame ones; the method was immunoSEQ multiplex PCR. Among around 45,000 clones listed, about 79% were seen once. This CDR3 comprises 13 residues. V shed 7 bases and J 3 bases; nucleotides not matched to a gene: 4. Germline loops: CDR1 MNHEY, CDR2 SVGAGI. The chain links TRBV6-5 to TRBJ2-5, with 8 bases aligning to TRBD1. This receptor was identified in a newborn boy with IPEX syndrome. Sequencing was performed on cord blood. This CDR3 is CASTPDREETQYF. DNA of the CDR3: TGTGCCAGCACCCCGGACAGGGAAGAGACCCAGTACTTC.